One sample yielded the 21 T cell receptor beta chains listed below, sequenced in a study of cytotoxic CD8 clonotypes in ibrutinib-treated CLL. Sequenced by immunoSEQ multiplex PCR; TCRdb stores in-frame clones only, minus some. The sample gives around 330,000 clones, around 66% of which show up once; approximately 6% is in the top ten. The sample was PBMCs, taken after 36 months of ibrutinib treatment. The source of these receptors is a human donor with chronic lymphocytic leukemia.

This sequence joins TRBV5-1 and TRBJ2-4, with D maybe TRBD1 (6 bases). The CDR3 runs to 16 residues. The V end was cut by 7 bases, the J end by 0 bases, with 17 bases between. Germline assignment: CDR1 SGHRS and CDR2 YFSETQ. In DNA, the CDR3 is TGCGCCAGCGCCCTGGCAGGGGATCTAGCCAAAAACATTCAGTACTTC. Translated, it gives CASALAGDLAKNIQYF.

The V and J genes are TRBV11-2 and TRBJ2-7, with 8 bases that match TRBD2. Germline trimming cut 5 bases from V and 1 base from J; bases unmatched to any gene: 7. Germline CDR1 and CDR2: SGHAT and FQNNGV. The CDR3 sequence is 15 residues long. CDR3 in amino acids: CASSRSGGRSYEQYF. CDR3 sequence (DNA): TGTGCCAGCAGCCGGAGCGGGGGTCGTTCCTACGAGCAGTACTTC.

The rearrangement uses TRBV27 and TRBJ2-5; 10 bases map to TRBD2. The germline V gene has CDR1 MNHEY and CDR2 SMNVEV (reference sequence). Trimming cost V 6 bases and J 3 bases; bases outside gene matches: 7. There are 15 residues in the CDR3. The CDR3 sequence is CASRPLAGREETQYF. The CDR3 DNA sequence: TGTGCCAGCAGACCACTAGCGGGACGGGAAGAGACCCAGTACTTC.

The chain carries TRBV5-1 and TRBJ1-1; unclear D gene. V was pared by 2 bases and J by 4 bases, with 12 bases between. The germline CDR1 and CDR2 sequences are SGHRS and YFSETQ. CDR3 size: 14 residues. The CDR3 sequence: CASSFIGVGTEAFF. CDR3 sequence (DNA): TGCGCCAGCAGCTTTATTGGGGTGGGCACTGAAGCTTTCTTT.

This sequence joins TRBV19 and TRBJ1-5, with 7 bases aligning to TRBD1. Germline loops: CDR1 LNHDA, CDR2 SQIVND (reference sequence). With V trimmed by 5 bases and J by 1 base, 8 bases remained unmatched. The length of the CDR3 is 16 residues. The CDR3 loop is CASSGRGALSNQPQHF. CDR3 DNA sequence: TGTGCCAGTAGTGGCAGGGGGGCATTAAGCAATCAGCCCCAGCATTTT.

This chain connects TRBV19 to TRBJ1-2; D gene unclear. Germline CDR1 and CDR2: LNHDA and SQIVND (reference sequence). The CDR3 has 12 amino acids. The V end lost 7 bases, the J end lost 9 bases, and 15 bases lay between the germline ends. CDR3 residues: CASKEGISRYTF. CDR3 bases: TGTGCCAGTAAGGAAGGGATTTCACGCTACACCTTC.

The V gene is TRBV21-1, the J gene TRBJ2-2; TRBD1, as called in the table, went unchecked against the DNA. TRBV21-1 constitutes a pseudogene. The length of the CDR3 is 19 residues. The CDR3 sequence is CASSLRSGRGREGTGELFF. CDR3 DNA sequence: TGTGCCAGCAGCCTCCGCTCGGGCAGGGGGCGCGAGGGCACCGGGGAGCTGTTTTTT.

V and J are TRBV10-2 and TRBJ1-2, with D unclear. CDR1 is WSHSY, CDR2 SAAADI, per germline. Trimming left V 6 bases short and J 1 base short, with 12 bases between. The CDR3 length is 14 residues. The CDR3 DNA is TGCGCCAGCAGGGGTCTTGTGGGTAACTATGGCTACACCTTC. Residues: CASRGLVGNYGYTF.

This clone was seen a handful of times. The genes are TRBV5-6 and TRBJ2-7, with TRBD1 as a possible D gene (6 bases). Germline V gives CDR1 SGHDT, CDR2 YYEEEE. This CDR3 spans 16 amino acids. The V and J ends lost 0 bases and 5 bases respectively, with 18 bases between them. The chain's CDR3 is CASSLGPGVFENEQYF. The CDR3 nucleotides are TGTGCCAGCAGCTTGGGTCCAGGGGTTTTTGAGAACGAGCAGTACTTC.

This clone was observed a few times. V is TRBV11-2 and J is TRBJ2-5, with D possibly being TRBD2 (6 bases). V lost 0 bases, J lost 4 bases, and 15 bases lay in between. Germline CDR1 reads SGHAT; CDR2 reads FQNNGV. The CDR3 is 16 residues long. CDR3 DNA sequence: TGTGCCAGCAGCTTAGATAAACTAGCTTTAGGAGAGACCCAGTACTTC. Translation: CASSLDKLALGETQYF.

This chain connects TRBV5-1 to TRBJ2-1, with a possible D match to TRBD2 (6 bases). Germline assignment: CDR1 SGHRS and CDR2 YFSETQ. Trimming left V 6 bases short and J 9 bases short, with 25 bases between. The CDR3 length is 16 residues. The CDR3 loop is CASTSQTRRYQGEQFF. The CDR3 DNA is TGCGCCAGCACCTCTCAGACTAGGAGGTATCAGGGTGAGCAGTTCTTC.

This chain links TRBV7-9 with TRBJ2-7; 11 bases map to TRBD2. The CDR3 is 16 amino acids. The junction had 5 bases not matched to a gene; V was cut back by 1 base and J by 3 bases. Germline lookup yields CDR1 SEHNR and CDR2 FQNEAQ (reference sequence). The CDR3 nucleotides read TGTGCCAGCAGCTTAGGAGGACTAGCGGGCCGCTACGAGCAGTACTTC. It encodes CASSLGGLAGRYEQYF.

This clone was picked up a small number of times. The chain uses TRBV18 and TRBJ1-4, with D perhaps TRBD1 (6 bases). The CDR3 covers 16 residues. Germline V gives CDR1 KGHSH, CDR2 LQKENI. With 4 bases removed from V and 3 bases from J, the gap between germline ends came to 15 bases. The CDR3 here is CASSQIQGLANEKLFF. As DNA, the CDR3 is TGTGCCAGCTCACAAATACAGGGTTTGGCTAATGAAAAACTGTTTTTT.

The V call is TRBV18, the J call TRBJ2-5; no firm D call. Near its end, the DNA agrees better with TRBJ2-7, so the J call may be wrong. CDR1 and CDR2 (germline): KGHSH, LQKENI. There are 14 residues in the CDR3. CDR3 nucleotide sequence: TGTGCCAGCTCACCGGCCGTGCAGGCCCACGAGCAGTACTTC. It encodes CASSPAVQAHEQYF.

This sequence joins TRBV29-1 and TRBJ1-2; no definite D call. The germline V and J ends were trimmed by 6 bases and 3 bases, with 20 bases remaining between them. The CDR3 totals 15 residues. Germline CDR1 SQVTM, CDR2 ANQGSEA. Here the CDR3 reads CSVRFFVEGYYGYTF. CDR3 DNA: TGCAGCGTACGCTTTTTTGTCGAAGGATACTATGGCTACACCTTC.

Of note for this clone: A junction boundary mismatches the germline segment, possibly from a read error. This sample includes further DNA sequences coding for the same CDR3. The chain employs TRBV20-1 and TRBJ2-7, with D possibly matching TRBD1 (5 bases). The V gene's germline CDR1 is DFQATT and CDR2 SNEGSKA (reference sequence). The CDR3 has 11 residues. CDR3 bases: TGCAGTGCTCGAGACAGCTACGAGCAGTACTTC. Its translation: CSARDSYEQYF.

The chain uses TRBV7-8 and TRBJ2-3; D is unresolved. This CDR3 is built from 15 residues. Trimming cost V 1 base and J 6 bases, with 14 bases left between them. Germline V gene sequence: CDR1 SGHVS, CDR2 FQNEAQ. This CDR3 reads CASSLVVPNTDTQYF. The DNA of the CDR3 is TGTGCCAGCAGCTTAGTTGTCCCCAACACGGATACGCAGTATTTT.

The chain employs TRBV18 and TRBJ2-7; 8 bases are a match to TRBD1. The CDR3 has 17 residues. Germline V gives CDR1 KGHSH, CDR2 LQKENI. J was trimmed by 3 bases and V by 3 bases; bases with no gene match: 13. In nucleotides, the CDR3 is TGTGCCAGCTCACCCGAGGTTCGGGACAGGAGCTTCTACGAGCAGTACTTC. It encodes CASSPEVRDRSFYEQYF.

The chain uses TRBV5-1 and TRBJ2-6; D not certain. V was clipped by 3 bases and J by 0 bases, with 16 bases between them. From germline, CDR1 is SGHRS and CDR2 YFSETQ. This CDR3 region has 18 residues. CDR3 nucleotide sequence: TGCGCCAGCAGCTCCCTCAAGGCGGCGAGCTCTGGGGCCAACGTCCTGACTTTC. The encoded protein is CASSSLKAASSGANVLTF.

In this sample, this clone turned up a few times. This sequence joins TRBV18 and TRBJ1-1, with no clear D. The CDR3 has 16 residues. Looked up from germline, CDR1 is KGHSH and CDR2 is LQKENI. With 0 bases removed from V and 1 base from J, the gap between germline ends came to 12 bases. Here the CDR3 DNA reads TGTGCCAGCTCACCACCGGGCAGGTTCACGAACACTGAAGCTTTCTTT. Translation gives CASSPPGRFTNTEAFF.

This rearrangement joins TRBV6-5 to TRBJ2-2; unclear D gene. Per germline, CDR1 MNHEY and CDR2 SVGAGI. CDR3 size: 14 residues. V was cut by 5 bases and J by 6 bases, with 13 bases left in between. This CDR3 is CASSPGPYAGELFF. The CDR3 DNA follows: TGTGCCAGCAGTCCTGGGCCCTATGCCGGGGAGCTGTTTTTT.